The 5 T cell receptor beta chains below all came from one sample that was sequenced in a study of early T cells in non-severe SARS-CoV-2 infection listed by TCRdb under 2021. Libraries were made using 5' RACE. The run used a NextSeq 500. TCRdb trimmed public reads at Q25 via fastp, called clones via MiXCR and kept in-frame beta chains. Every distinct CDR3 protein forms one entry, paired with its most common genes and DNA. Counted in this sample were almost 85,000 distinct CDR3 sequences; roughly 12% of them appeared once. The ten largest account for around 2.4% of the sample. Input material: whole blood. These receptors originate from an adult who was a healthcare worker with PCR-confirmed SARS-CoV-2 infection or an uninfected control (not recorded which).

V gene TRBV7-6 combines with J gene TRBJ2-3, with unresolved D. V was pared by 1 base and J by 0 bases, with 8 bases between. The CDR3 is made up of 15 amino acids. The germline V gene encodes CDR1 SGHVS and CDR2 FNYEAQ. The CDR3 DNA is TGTGCCAGCAGCTTAGGAAGTAGTAGCACAGATACGCAGTATTTT. This gives the protein CASSLGSSSTDTQYF.

There are many counts of this clonotype. The V and J genes are TRBV12-3 or TRBV12-4 and TRBJ2-1, with TRBD1 matching over 8 bases. The CDR3 totals 15 residues. Trimming removed 3 bases from V and 9 bases from J; junction bases left unmatched: 10. Here the CDR3 DNA reads TGTGCCAGCAGTTTCCCGGACAGGGTCGAGGGTGAGCAGTTCTTC. The encoded protein is CASSFPDRVEGEQFF.

This clonotype was detected ten times or more. The chain employs TRBV27 and TRBJ1-5; TRBD1 might be the D (6 bases). Trimming pared 6 bases from V and 3 bases from J, leaving 15 bases between. Germline lookup yields CDR1 MNHEY and CDR2 SMNVEV (reference sequence). The CDR3 has 15 amino acids. The CDR3 nucleotides are TGTGCCAGCAGGTGGGGTTGGGACAACAATCAGCCCCAGCATTTT. It specifies CASRWGWDNNQPQHF.

This clonotype was detected many times. The chain combines TRBV20-1 with TRBJ1-2, with a possible D match to TRBD1 (6 bases). V lost 0 bases to trimming and J lost 4 bases, with 21 bases between them. This CDR3 contains 17 residues. Germline CDR1 reads DFQATT; CDR2 reads SNEGSKA (reference sequence). CDR3 amino acids: CSARDRNRARWGYGYTF. The CDR3 nucleotides are TGCAGTGCTAGAGACCGAAACAGGGCCCGGTGGGGCTATGGCTACACCTTC.

This clonotype occurred many times. The chain links TRBV29-1 to TRBJ2-1; TRBD1 matches 9 bases. Germline assignment: CDR1 SQVTM and CDR2 ANQGSEA. This CDR3 has 17 amino acids. The J segment lost 3 bases and the V segment lost 6 bases, leaving 15 bases of the junction unmatched. The CDR3 DNA is TGCAGCGTGATCCTCGTTCCGGGACAGGGTTTCTACAATGAGCAGTTCTTC. Translating it yields CSVILVPGQGFYNEQFF.